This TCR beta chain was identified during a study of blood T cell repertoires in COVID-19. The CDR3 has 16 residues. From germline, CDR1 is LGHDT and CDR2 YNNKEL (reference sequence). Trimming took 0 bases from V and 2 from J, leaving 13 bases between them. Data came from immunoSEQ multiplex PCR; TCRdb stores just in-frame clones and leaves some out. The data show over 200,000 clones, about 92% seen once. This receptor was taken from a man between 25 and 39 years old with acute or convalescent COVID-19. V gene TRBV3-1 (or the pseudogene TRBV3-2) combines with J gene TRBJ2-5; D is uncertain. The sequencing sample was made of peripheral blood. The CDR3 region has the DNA TGTGCCAGCAGCCAAGATGCGCTTCGACTTCAAGAGACCCAGTACTTC. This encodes CASSQDALRLQETQYF.